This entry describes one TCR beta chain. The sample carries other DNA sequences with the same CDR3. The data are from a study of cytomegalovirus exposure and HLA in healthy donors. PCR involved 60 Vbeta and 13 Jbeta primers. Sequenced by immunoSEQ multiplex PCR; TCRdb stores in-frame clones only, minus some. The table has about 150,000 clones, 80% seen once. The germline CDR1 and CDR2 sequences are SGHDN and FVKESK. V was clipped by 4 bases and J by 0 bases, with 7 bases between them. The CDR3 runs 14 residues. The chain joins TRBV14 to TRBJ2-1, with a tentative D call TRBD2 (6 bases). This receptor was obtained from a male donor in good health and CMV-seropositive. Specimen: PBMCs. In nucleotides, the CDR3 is TGTGCCAGCAGCCTCGGGAGCTCCTACAATGAGCAGTTCTTC. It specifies CASSLGSSYNEQFF.